Listed below are T cell receptor beta chains from one sample, sequenced in a study of OX40 agonist ivuxolimab in advanced cancers. Clones were read by immunoSEQ multiplex PCR, and TCRdb kept only the in-frame ones, dropping some. The sample records about 76,000 clones, nearly 85% being singletons. This sample comprised CD4+ or CD8+ T cells sorted from blood, obtained in a trial of the OX40 agonist ivuxolimab. Receptors originate from an adult with an advanced solid tumor such as melanoma, head and neck, liver or kidney cancer. Both conserved end residues are part of each CDR3. A D gene is named only where the DNA matches it firmly. Only part of the rows carry a size: once, few, many, or a class if the clone is expanded.

V gene: TRBV6-1
D gene: -
clone size: -
J gene: TRBJ1-4
CDR3 protein: CASYTLGKLFF
CDR3 DNA: TGTGCCAGCTACACCTTGGGGAAACTGTTTTTT

V gene: TRBV19
D gene: -
clone size: -
J gene: TRBJ2-5
CDR3 protein: CASSIRVGVIQETQYF
CDR3 DNA: TGTGCCAGTAGTATTCGGGTAGGGGTAATTCAAGAGACCCAGTACTTC

V gene: TRBV5-1
D gene: -
clone size: -
J gene: TRBJ2-1
CDR3 protein: CASSALGVGSYNEQFF
CDR3 DNA: TGCGCCAGCAGTGCTTTGGGGGTGGGCTCCTACAATGAGCAGTTCTTC

V gene: TRBV6-5
D gene: -
clone size: -
J gene: TRBJ1-1
CDR3 protein: CASGPGHGNTEAFF
CDR3 DNA: TGTGCCAGCGGTCCGGGACATGGAAACACTGAAGCTTTCTTT

V gene: TRBV5-8
D gene: -
clone size: once
J gene: TRBJ2-7
CDR3 protein: CASSLGDEQYF
CDR3 DNA: TGTGCCAGCAGCTTGGGGGACGAGCAGTACTTC

V gene: TRBV4-2
D gene: -
clone size: few
J gene: TRBJ1-4
CDR3 protein: CASSQSTGRGGEKLFF
CDR3 DNA: TGTGCCAGCAGCCAATCAACAGGGAGAGGGGGAGAAAAACTGTTTTTT

V gene: TRBV28
D gene: -
clone size: -
J gene: TRBJ2-7
CDR3 protein: CASIPGQSYEQYF
CDR3 DNA: TGTGCCAGCATACCCGGACAGTCCTACGAGCAGTACTTC

V gene: TRBV7-3
D gene: TRBD1
clone size: -
J gene: TRBJ1-2
CDR3 protein: CASSQGTANYGYTF
CDR3 DNA: TGTGCCAGCAGCCAAGGGACAGCCAACTATGGCTACACCTTC

V gene: TRBV7-2
D gene: -
clone size: -
J gene: TRBJ1-1
CDR3 protein: CASSRDGGPNTEAFF
CDR3 DNA: TGTGCCAGCAGCCGAGACGGAGGCCCAAACACTGAAGCTTTCTTT

V gene: TRBV7-9
D gene: -
clone size: many
J gene: TRBJ2-2
CDR3 protein: CASSLDRATGELFF
CDR3 DNA: TGTGCCAGCAGCTTAGACAGGGCCACCGGGGAGCTGTTTTTT

V gene: TRBV5-1
D gene: TRBD2
clone size: -
J gene: TRBJ2-3
CDR3 protein: CASSSTGTSGITDTQYF
CDR3 DNA: TGCGCCAGCAGCTCAACCGGGACTAGCGGGATCACAGATACGCAGTATTTT

V gene: TRBV7-3
D gene: -
clone size: -
J gene: TRBJ1-4
CDR3 protein: CASSLRGRETNEKLFF
CDR3 DNA: TGTGCCAGCAGCTTACGCGGCAGAGAAACTAATGAAAAACTGTTTTTT

V gene: TRBV10-2
D gene: -
clone size: few
J gene: TRBJ1-1
CDR3 protein: CASSLGMNTEAFF
CDR3 DNA: TGCGCCAGCAGTTTGGGGATGAACACTGAAGCTTTCTTT

V gene: TRBV7-2
D gene: -
clone size: -
J gene: TRBJ1-2
CDR3 protein: CASSLRRQSPYGYTF
CDR3 DNA: TGTGCCAGCAGCCTGAGGCGACAGTCCCCCTATGGCTACACCTTC

V gene: TRBV7-3
D gene: -
clone size: many
J gene: TRBJ2-2
CDR3 protein: CASSASLNTGELFF
CDR3 DNA: TGTGCCAGCAGCGCATCTTTGAACACCGGGGAGCTGTTTTTT

V gene: TRBV2
D gene: TRBD1
clone size: once
J gene: TRBJ1-4
CDR3 protein: CASSSYDRAEELFF
CDR3 DNA: TGTGCCAGCAGTTCTTATGACAGGGCAGAAGAACTGTTTTTT

V gene: TRBV7-3
D gene: -
clone size: -
J gene: TRBJ2-1
CDR3 protein: CASSLMGTSHEQFF
CDR3 DNA: TGTGCCAGCAGCTTAATGGGAACTAGCCATGAGCAGTTCTTC

V gene: TRBV2
D gene: -
clone size: -
J gene: TRBJ2-2
CDR3 protein: CASSEWRAPGELFF
CDR3 DNA: TGTGCCAGCAGTGAATGGCGGGCGCCCGGGGAGCTGTTTTTT

V gene: TRBV6-9
D gene: -
clone size: -
J gene: TRBJ1-2
CDR3 protein: CASSYEGDYGYTF
CDR3 DNA: TGTGCCAGCAGTTACGAGGGAGACTATGGCTACACCTTC

V gene: TRBV4-2
D gene: -
clone size: -
J gene: TRBJ2-3
CDR3 protein: CASSQVAGGTDTQYF
CDR3 DNA: TGTGCCAGCAGCCAAGTGGCAGGGGGCACAGATACGCAGTATTTT

V gene: TRBV5-6
D gene: TRBD2
clone size: -
J gene: TRBJ2-5
CDR3 protein: CASSFSGLAGLETQYF
CDR3 DNA: TGTGCCAGCAGCTTCAGCGGGCTAGCGGGGTTGGAGACCCAGTACTTC

V gene: TRBV9
D gene: -
clone size: -
J gene: TRBJ1-1
CDR3 protein: CASSVTGQPDTEAFF
CDR3 DNA: TGTGCCAGCAGCGTAACCGGACAGCCGGACACTGAAGCTTTCTTT

V gene: TRBV7-9
D gene: TRBD1
clone size: -
J gene: TRBJ2-3
CDR3 protein: CASSLRADRIADTQYF
CDR3 DNA: TGTGCCAGCAGCTTAAGGGCGGACAGGATCGCTGATACGCAGTATTTT

V gene: TRBV30
D gene: -
clone size: -
J gene: TRBJ2-3
CDR3 protein: CAWLQGLGSTDTQYF
CDR3 DNA: TGTGCCTGGCTCCAGGGCCTGGGAAGCACAGATACGCAGTATTTT

V gene: TRBV7-3
D gene: -
clone size: -
J gene: TRBJ1-5
CDR3 protein: CASSLKIPPTRGNQPQHF
CDR3 DNA: TGTGCCAGCAGCTTAAAAATTCCCCCGACAAGGGGCAATCAGCCCCAGCATTTT

V gene: TRBV18
D gene: -
clone size: -
J gene: TRBJ1-5
CDR3 protein: CASSPDGNQPQHF
CDR3 DNA: TGTGCCAGCTCACCAGATGGCAATCAGCCCCAGCATTTT

V gene: TRBV11-2
D gene: -
clone size: -
J gene: TRBJ2-3
CDR3 protein: CASSPRGRVTDTQYF
CDR3 DNA: TGTGCCAGCAGCCCCCGGGGGCGAGTCACAGATACGCAGTATTTT

V gene: TRBV5-1
D gene: -
clone size: -
J gene: TRBJ1-4
CDR3 protein: CASSPGPPLQEKLFF
CDR3 DNA: TGCGCCAGCAGCCCTGGCCCCCCTTTGCAGGAAAAACTGTTTTTT

V gene: TRBV5-1
D gene: -
clone size: -
J gene: TRBJ2-7
CDR3 protein: CASSWGGQVYEQYF
CDR3 DNA: TGCGCCAGCAGTTGGGGAGGACAGGTCTACGAGCAGTACTTC

V gene: TRBV6-6
D gene: -
clone size: -
J gene: TRBJ1-1
CDR3 protein: CASSYFGTNTEAFF
CDR3 DNA: TGTGCCAGCAGTTACTTTGGAACGAACACTGAAGCTTTCTTT

V gene: TRBV7-9
D gene: -
clone size: -
J gene: TRBJ2-7
CDR3 protein: CASSPAGGLSYEQYF
CDR3 DNA: TGTGCCAGCAGCCCCGCCGGGGGACTCTCCTACGAGCAGTACTTC

V gene: TRBV5-1
D gene: TRBD1
clone size: -
J gene: TRBJ2-1
CDR3 protein: CASSEQGGNNEQFF
CDR3 DNA: TGCGCCAGCAGTGAACAGGGGGGTAACAATGAGCAGTTCTTC